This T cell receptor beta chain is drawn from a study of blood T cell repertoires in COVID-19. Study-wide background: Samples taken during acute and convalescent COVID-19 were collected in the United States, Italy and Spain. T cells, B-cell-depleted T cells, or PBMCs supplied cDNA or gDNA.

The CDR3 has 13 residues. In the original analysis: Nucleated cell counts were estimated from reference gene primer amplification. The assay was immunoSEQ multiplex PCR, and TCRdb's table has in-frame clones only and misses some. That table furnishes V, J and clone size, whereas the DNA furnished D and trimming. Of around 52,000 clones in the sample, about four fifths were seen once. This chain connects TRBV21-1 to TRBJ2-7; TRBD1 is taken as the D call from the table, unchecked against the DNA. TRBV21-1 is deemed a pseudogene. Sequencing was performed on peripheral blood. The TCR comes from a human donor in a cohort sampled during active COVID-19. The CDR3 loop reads CASSKVQGSLKYF. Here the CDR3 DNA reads TGTGCCAGCAGCAAGGTACAGGGATCGTTGAAGTACTTC.